Following are 25 T cell receptor beta chains from one sample sequenced in a study of T-cell memory formation after mild COVID-19. MiXCR, run by TCRdb on the 5' RACE reads, gives a single entry per CDR3 protein. The sample carries about 600,000 distinct CDR3 sequences, less than 25% recorded once. The specimen sequenced was PBMCs or a T cell subset sorted from them (not recorded which). These receptors were obtained from an adult woman who had mild COVID-19 (a few samples of this study predate the infection). Cell type and time point are not known.

J is TRBJ2-3 and V is TRBV7-9, with unresolved D. Germline assignment: CDR1 SEHNR and CDR2 FQNEAQ (reference sequence). Trimming pared 5 bases from V and 2 bases from J, leaving 11 bases between. The CDR3 has 14 amino acids. CDR3 sequence reads: CASSPSPYTDTQYF. In nucleotides, the CDR3 is TGTGCCAGCAGCCCTAGTCCCTACACAGATACGCAGTATTTT.

This clonotype was seen a single time. The chain is built from TRBV2 and TRBJ1-5; possibly TRBD1 for D (5 bases). Trimming removed 3 bases from V and 4 bases from J, with 10 bases in between. Germline loops: CDR1 SNHLY, CDR2 FYNNEI. The CDR3 has 14 amino acids. CDR3 nucleotides: TGTGCCAGCAGTGATAGACCAGGGAATCAGCCCCAGCATTTT. This sequence encodes CASSDRPGNQPQHF.

This clonotype has only a few counts. The rearrangement joins TRBV6-5 to TRBJ2-1; D is possibly TRBD1 (6 bases). The germline V gene encodes CDR1 MNHEY and CDR2 SVGAGI. V gave up 6 bases and J gave up 9 bases, with 15 bases separating them. This CDR3 has 13 amino acids. Written as DNA, the CDR3 is TGTGCCAGCAGGCTACAGGGTCGGGGTGAGCAGTTCTTC. Translated, it gives CASRLQGRGEQFF.

This clonotype was counted at least ten times. The rearrangement uses TRBV7-3 and TRBJ2-1; TRBD2 matches at 10 bases. With V trimmed by 5 bases and J by 4 bases, 5 bases remained unmatched. Germline-derived CDR1 and CDR2 are SGHTA and FQGTGA. The CDR3 has 15 amino acids. CDR3 sequence reads: CASSPGTSAYNEQFF. The DNA of the CDR3 is TGTGCCAGCAGCCCAGGGACTAGCGCTTACAATGAGCAGTTCTTC. The full variable domain, rest sourced from reference TRBV7-3 and TRBJ2-1, is GAGVSQTPSNKVTEKGKYVELRCDPISGHTALYWYRQSLGQGPEFLIYFQGTGAADDSGLPNDRFFAVRPEGSVSTLKIQRTERGDSAVYLCASSPGTSAYNEQFFGPGTRLTVL.

The CDR3 spells CASSSQGGIQETQYF. The DNA for the CDR3 is TGTGCCAGCAGCTCCCAGGGAGGGATACAAGAGACCCAGTACTTC. The rearrangement joins TRBV11-2 to TRBJ2-5; 7 nucleotides match TRBD2. V dropped 4 bases and J dropped 2; count of bases not matched to a gene: 7. CDR3 length: 15 amino acids. In germline, CDR1 is SGHAT, CDR2 FQNNGV.

This clonotype was counted between two and nine times. This chain connects TRBV7-9 to TRBJ2-7; 7 nucleotides align to TRBD2. This CDR3 comprises 18 residues. J was trimmed by 1 base and V by 1 base; bases with no gene match: 13. Germline V gene sequence: CDR1 SEHNR, CDR2 FQNEAQ (reference sequence). CDR3 region: CASSLDSGGLVGSYEQYF. As DNA, the CDR3 is TGTGCCAGCAGCTTAGATTCGGGGGGTTTGGTTGGATCCTACGAGCAGTACTTC.

The rearrangement uses TRBV29-1 and TRBJ2-5; D unclear. The germline V gene has CDR1 SQVTM and CDR2 ANQGSEA. Trimming stripped 4 bases from V and 3 bases from J, with 6 bases between. This CDR3 has 11 amino acids. CDR3 residues: CSVVPKETQYF. The CDR3 DNA reads as TGCAGCGTTGTGCCTAAAGAGACCCAGTACTTC.

The table lists this clonotype with a few counts. This sequence joins TRBV12-3 or TRBV12-4 and TRBJ1-1; tentatively, D is TRBD1 (6 bases). Between the trimmed V and J ends, which lost 4 bases and 8 bases, there was a span of 8 bases. This CDR3 contains 11 residues. The CDR3 sequence: CASSSDREAFF. The CDR3 DNA reads TGTGCCAGCAGTTCAGACAGGGAAGCTTTCTTT.

This clonotype was observed a few times. The CDR3 DNA is TGTGCCAGCAGCGGAGACAGGGTCACGTTTAATGAGCAGTTCTTC. Translating it yields CASSGDRVTFNEQFF. The rearrangement uses TRBV7-9 and TRBJ2-1, with TRBD1 matching 7 bases. The CDR3 extends over 15 amino acids. The ends lost 5 bases at V and 7 bases at J; junction bases unmatched: 11. Germline V gene lookup returns CDR1 SEHNR and CDR2 FQNEAQ (reference sequence).

V gene TRBV5-1 combines with J gene TRBJ2-1; maybe TRBD1 (5 bases). Germline CDR1 reads SGHRS; CDR2 reads YFSETQ. The CDR3 spans 14 residues. V was cut by 1 base and J by 12 bases, with 17 bases left in between. CDR3 protein: CASSLSPDRALQFF. The DNA of the CDR3 is TGCGCCAGCAGCTTGAGTCCCGACAGAGCTCTGCAGTTCTTC.

V gene TRBV6-5 combines with J gene TRBJ2-7, with 7 nucleotides matching TRBD1. Germline-derived CDR1 and CDR2 are MNHEY and SVGAGI. The CDR3 length is 14 residues. Trimming removed 6 bases from V and 6 bases from J; junction bases left unmatched: 11. This CDR3 reads CASSETGEVSEQYF. Here the CDR3 DNA reads TGTGCCAGCAGCGAAACAGGGGAAGTAAGCGAGCAGTACTTC.

This rearrangement joins TRBV3-1 to TRBJ2-1; D is possibly TRBD2 (5 bases). The CDR3 is 13 amino acids. Looked up from germline, CDR1 is LGHDT and CDR2 is YNNKEL (reference sequence). With 1 base removed from V and 9 bases from J, the gap between germline ends came to 10 bases. For the CDR3, the DNA is TGTGCCAGCAGCCAAGTCCCGGGGAGTGAGCAGTTCTTC. Encoded protein: CASSQVPGSEQFF.

This clonotype was seen a few times. This chain links TRBV12-3 or TRBV12-4 with TRBJ1-1, with 8 bases that match TRBD1. J was trimmed by 1 base and V by 10 bases; bases with no gene match: 5. This CDR3 comprises 13 residues. CDR3 sequence: CANDRGPNTEAFF. The CDR3 DNA sequence: TGTGCCAATGACAGGGGACCGAACACTGAAGCTTTCTTT.

J is TRBJ2-5 and V is TRBV5-1, with D tentatively TRBD1 (6 bases). The CDR3 totals 15 residues. Trimming pared 4 bases from V and 5 bases from J, leaving 18 bases between. Germline V gene lookup returns CDR1 SGHRS and CDR2 YFSETQ. CDR3: CASSAPVGATETQYF. The CDR3 DNA follows: TGCGCCAGCAGCGCCCCGGTGGGGGCGACGGAGACCCAGTACTTC.

This chain links TRBV19 with TRBJ2-6, with D uncertain. The CDR3 extends over 15 amino acids. Trimming took off 5 bases at V and 1 base at J, with 9 bases between the two ends. Germline V CDR1 and CDR2: LNHDA, SQIVND (reference sequence). CDR3 nucleotide sequence: TGTGCCAGTAGTGGTGGTTTGTCTGGGGCCAACGTCCTGACTTTC. Translation gives CASSGGLSGANVLTF.

This rearrangement joins TRBV7-2 to TRBJ2-3; TRBD1 matches 9 bases. V trimming: 5 bases; J trimming: 5 bases; junction bases outside the gene matches: 8. CDR1 and CDR2 from the germline V gene are SGHTA and FQGNSA. This CDR3 has 15 amino acids. As DNA, the CDR3 is TGTGCCAGCAGCCCCCGGGACAGGGATAGAGATACGCAGTATTTT. It codes for CASSPRDRDRDTQYF.

The V and J genes are TRBV30 and TRBJ2-1; 16 bases line up with TRBD2. V lost 3 bases and J lost 8; bases outside the gene matches: 7. The germline V gene has CDR1 GTSNPN and CDR2 SVGIG (reference sequence). This CDR3 is 16 amino acids long. CDR3 nucleotide sequence: TGTGCCTGGAGCACCGGGACTAGCGGGAGGGCCGATGAGCAGTTCTTC. It is translated as CAWSTGTSGRADEQFF.

The chain recombines TRBV20-1 with TRBJ1-1; no clear D gene. CDR3 length: 14 amino acids. Germline CDR1 DFQATT, CDR2 SNEGSKA (reference sequence). Trimming pared 0 bases from V and 0 bases from J, leaving 8 bases between. In DNA, the CDR3 is TGCAGTGCTAGAGATCTACGGCTGAACACTGAAGCTTTCTTT. Its translation is CSARDLRLNTEAFF.

This sequence joins TRBV6-5 and TRBJ1-1, with 11 bases identical to TRBD1. V lost 6 bases to trimming and J lost 5 bases; unmatched junction nucleotides: 11. Germline V lookup: CDR1 MNHEY, CDR2 SVGAGI. The CDR3 sequence is 16 residues long. The CDR3 is CASSSPGQGGRTEAFF. The CDR3 region has the DNA TGTGCCAGCAGCTCTCCGGGACAGGGGGGAAGAACTGAAGCTTTCTTT.

Many counts were recorded for this clonotype. The chain employs TRBV6-2 or TRBV6-3 and TRBJ2-1; 7 positions agree with TRBD1. After removal of 0 bases from V and 5 bases from J, the junction contained 13 bases not matched to a gene. The germline CDR1 and CDR2 sequences are MNHEY and SVGEGT. The CDR3 is 18 residues long. The DNA of the CDR3 is TGTGCCAGCAGTTACTCGAGACAGGGCAGCCGCACCCACAATGAGCAGTTCTTC. It is translated as CASSYSRQGSRTHNEQFF.

The chain joins TRBV5-6 to TRBJ2-7; perhaps TRBD1 as D (5 bases). The CDR3 is made up of 13 amino acids. Per the germline V gene, CDR1 is SGHDT and CDR2 is YYEEEE. The ends were cut back, 3 bases at V and 3 bases at J, with 10 bases in the middle. CDR3 in DNA: TGTGCCAGCAGCTCGACAGAACGCTACGAGCAGTACTTC. It codes for CASSSTERYEQYF.

Only a few counts were recorded for this clonotype. The V and J genes are TRBV20-1 and TRBJ2-3; 8 positions match TRBD1. Trimming cost V 0 bases and J 2 bases; bases outside gene matches: 4. The CDR3 contains 15 residues. The germline V gene encodes CDR1 DFQATT and CDR2 SNEGSKA (reference sequence). CDR3 bases: TGCAGTGCTAGAGAACAGGGGGTCTCCACAGATACGCAGTATTTT. Translating it yields CSAREQGVSTDTQYF.

The rearrangement links TRBV20-1 to TRBJ2-3; D possibly matches TRBD1 or TRBD2 (6 bases each). Trimming pared 0 bases from V and 5 bases from J, leaving 15 bases between. The CDR3 is 15 residues long. Germline V gene data show CDR1 as DFQATT and CDR2 as SNEGSKA (reference sequence). The CDR3 coding sequence is TGCAGTGCTAGAGATCGAGGGGGGAATTTAGATACGCAGTATTTT. Amino acids: CSARDRGGNLDTQYF.

DNA of the CDR3: TGTGCCTCGACTAGCGGGAGGGGCCCTGGCAATGAGCAGTTCTTC. Amino acid sequence: CASTSGRGPGNEQFF. V gene TRBV19 combines with J gene TRBJ2-1, with 14 bases identical to TRBD2. This CDR3 region has 15 residues. Germline CDR1 and CDR2: LNHDA and SQIVND (reference sequence). J was trimmed by 6 bases and V by 11 bases; bases with no gene match: 9. Together with reference TRBV19 and TRBJ2-1, the CDR3 gives the full variable domain: DGGITQSPKYLFRKEGQNVTLSCEQNLNHDAMYWYRQDPGQGLRLIYYSQIVNDFQKGDIAEGYSVSREKKESFPLTVTSAQKNPTAFYLCASTSGRGPGNEQFFGPGTRLTVL.

The J gene is TRBJ2-3, the V gene TRBV25-1, with 12 positions matching TRBD2. Losses at the gene ends were 3 bases for V and 1 base for J; bases not matched to a gene: 11. Germline V CDR1 and CDR2: MGHDK, SYGVNS. The CDR3 is made up of 19 amino acids. The chain's CDR3 is CASSDPETGTSGRTDTQYF. The CDR3 DNA reads as TGTGCCAGCAGTGACCCCGAAACAGGGACTAGCGGGCGCACAGATACGCAGTATTTT.